This T cell receptor (beta chain) was identified in a study of beta chain features in type 1 diabetes. Findings and limits, study-wide: A potential PCR bias toward shorter templates would be equal in patient and control samples. Patients showed naive, central memory and Treg TCRB repertoires that appeared more similar than those of healthy donors. Across all four CD4+ subsets, people with type 1 diabetes showed modestly shorter TCRB CDR3s.

Comment on this clone: What it recognizes is unknown.

Sequencing targeted expressed TCRB transcripts, as all isolated RNA had been reverse transcribed. Profiled with immunoSEQ multiplex PCR; TCRdb holds only in-frame clones, not every one. The sample has over 650,000 clones, 11% to 15% seen once. Every participating donor gave one draw, a heparinised blood sample averaging about 100 mL. Populations isolated by sorting all had purity greater than 95%. V lost 2 bases and J lost 0, with 11 bases in between. The CDR3 runs 16 residues. CDR1 and CDR2 from the germline V gene are SGHRS and YFSETQ. The receptor was derived from a man aged 18 to 35 with type 1 diabetes. The rearrangement joins TRBV5-1 to TRBJ2-2, with no clear D. The specimen was naive CD4+ T cells from blood. The CDR3 DNA follows: TGCGCCAGCAGCTTTATTGAGGCGTCGAACACCGGGGAGCTGTTTTTT. It translates to CASSFIEASNTGELFF.